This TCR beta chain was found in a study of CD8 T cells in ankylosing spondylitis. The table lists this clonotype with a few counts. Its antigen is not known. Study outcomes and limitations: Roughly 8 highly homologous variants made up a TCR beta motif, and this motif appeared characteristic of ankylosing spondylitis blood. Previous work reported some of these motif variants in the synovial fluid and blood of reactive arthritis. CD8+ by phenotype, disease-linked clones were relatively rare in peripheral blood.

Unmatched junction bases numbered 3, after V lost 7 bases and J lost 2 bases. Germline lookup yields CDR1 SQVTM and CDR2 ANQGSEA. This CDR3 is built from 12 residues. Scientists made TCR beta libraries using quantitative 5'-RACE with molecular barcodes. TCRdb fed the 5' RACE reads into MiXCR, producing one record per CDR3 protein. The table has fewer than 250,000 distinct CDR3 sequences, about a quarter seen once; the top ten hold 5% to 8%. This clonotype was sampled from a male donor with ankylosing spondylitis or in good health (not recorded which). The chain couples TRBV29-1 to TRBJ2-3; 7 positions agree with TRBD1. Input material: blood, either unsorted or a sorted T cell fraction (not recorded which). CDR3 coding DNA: TGCAGCGGGGGGACAGCCACAGATACGCAGTATTTT. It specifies CSGGTATDTQYF.